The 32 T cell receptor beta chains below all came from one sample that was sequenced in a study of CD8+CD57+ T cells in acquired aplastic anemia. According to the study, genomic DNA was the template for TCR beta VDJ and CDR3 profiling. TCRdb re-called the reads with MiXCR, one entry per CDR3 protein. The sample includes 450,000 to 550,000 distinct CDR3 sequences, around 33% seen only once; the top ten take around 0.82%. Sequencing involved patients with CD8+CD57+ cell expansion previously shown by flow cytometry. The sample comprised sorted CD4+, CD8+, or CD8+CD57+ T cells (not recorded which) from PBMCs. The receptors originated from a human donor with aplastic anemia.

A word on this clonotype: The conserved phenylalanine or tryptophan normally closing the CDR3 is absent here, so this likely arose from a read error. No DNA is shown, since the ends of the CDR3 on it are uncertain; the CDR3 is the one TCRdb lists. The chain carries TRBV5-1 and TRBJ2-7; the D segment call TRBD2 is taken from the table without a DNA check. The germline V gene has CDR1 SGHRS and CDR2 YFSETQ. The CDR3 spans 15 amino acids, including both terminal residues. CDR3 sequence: CARSLGLAATYEQCS.

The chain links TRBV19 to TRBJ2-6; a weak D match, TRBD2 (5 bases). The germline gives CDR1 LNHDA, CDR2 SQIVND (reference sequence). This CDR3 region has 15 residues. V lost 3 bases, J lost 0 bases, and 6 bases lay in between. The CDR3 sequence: CASSMGSSGANVLTF. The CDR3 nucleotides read TGTGCCAGTAGTATGGGGAGCTCTGGGGCCAACGTCCTGACTTTC.

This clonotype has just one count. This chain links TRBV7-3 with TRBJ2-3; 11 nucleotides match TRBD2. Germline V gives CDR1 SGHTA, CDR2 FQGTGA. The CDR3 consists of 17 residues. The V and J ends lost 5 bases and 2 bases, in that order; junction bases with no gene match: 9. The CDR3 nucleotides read TGTGCCAGCAGCGCGGACCGACTAGCGGGGTTCACAGATACGCAGTATTTT. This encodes CASSADRLAGFTDTQYF.

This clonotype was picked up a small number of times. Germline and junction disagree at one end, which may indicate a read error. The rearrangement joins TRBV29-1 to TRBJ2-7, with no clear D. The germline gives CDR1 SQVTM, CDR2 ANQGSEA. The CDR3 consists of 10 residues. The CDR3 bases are TGCAGCGTCGAAGGTGGCGAGCAGTACTTC. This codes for CSVEGGEQYF.

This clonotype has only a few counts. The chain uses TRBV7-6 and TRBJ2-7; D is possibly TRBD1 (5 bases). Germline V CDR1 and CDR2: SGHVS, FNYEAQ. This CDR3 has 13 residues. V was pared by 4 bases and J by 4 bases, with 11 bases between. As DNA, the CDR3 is TGTGCCAGCAGCTCCCAGGACACGTACGAGCAGTACGTC. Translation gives CASSSQDTYEQYV.

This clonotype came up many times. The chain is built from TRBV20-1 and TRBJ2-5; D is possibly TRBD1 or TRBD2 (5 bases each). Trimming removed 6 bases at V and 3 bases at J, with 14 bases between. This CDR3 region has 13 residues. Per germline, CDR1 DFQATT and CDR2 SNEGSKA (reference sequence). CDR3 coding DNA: TGCAGTGCCCCCAGGGACGCCGAAGAGACCCAGTACTTC. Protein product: CSAPRDAEETQYF.

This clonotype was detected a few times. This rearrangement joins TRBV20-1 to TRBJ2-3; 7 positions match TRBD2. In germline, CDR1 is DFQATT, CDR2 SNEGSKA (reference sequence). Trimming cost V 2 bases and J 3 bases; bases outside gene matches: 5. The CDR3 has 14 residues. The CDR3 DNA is TGCAGTGCTAGAATCCCCGGGGGGACAGATACGCAGTATTTT. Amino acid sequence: CSARIPGGTDTQYF.

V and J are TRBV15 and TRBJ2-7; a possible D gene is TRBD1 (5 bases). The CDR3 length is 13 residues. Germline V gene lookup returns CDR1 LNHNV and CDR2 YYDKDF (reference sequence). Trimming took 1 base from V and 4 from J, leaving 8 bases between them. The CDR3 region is CATSRGTSYEQYV. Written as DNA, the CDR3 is TGTGCCACCAGCAGAGGGACAAGTTACGAGCAGTACGTC.

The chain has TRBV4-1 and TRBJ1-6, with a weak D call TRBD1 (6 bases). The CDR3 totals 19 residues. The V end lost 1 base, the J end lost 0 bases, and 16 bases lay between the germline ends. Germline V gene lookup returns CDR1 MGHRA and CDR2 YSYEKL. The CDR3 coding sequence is TGCGCCAGCAGCCAAGTCTTCGGACAGCAGAGCTCCTATAATTCACCCCTCCACTTT. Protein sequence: CASSQVFGQQSSYNSPLHF.

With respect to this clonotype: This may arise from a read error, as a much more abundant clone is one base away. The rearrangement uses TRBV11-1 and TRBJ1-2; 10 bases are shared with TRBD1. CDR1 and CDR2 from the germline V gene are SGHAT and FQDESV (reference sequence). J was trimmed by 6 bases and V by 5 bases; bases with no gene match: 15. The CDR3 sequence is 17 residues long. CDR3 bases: TGTGCCAGCAGCCCTCGACAGGGGGCGAGCCGGAGCCATGGCTACACCTTC. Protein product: CASSPRQGASRSHGYTF.

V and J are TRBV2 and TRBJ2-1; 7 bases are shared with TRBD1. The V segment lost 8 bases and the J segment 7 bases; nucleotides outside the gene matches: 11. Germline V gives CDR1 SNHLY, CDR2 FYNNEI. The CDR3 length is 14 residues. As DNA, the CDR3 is TGTGCCAGCGGATATAGGGGGCGCCCGAATGAGCAGTTCTTC. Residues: CASGYRGRPNEQFF.

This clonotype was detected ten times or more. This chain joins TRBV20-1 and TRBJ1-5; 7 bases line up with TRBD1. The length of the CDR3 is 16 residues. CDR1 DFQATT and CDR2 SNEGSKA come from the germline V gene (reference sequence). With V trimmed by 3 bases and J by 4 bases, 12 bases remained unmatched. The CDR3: CSARRQGGGGNQPQHF. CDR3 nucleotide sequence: TGCAGTGCTAGGAGACAGGGAGGTGGAGGGAATCAGCCCCAGCATTTT.

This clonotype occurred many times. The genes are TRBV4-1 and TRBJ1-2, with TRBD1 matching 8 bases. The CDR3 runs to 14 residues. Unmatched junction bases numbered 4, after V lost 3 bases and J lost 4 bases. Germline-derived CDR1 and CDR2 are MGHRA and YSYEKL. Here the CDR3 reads CASSQPGQGYGYTF. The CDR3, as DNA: TGCGCCAGCAGCCAGCCTGGACAGGGCTATGGCTACACCTTC.

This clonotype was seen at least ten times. The CDR3 nucleotides are TGCAGTGCTACAGCGGGGGGCACCTACGAGCAGTACTTC. Translation gives CSATAGGTYEQYF. The rearrangement links TRBV20-1 to TRBJ2-7; 9 positions match TRBD2. This CDR3 is built from 13 residues. V shed 4 bases and J 2 bases; nucleotides not matched to a gene: 3. Germline V CDR1 and CDR2: DFQATT, SNEGSKA (reference sequence).

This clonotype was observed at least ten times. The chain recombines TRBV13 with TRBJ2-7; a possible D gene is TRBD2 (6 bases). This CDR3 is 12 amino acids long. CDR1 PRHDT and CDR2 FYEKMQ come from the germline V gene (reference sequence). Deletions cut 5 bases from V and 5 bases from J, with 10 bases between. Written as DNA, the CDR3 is TGTGCCAGCAGCAAGGTAGCGGACGAGCAGTACTTC. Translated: CASSKVADEQYF.

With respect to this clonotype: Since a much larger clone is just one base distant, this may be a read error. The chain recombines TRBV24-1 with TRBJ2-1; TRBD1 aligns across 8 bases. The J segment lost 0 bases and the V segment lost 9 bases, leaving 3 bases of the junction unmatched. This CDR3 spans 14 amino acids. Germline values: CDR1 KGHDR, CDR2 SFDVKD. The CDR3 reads CATDTGGSYNEQFF. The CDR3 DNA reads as TGTGCCACCGACACAGGGGGCTCCTACAATGAGCAGTTCTTC.

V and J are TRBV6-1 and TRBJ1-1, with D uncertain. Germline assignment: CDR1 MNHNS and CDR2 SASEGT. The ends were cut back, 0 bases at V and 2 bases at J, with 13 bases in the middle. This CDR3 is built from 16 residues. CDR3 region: CASSEATGSGNTEAFF. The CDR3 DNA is TGTGCCAGCAGTGAAGCGACGGGGTCTGGCAACACTGAAGCTTTCTTT.

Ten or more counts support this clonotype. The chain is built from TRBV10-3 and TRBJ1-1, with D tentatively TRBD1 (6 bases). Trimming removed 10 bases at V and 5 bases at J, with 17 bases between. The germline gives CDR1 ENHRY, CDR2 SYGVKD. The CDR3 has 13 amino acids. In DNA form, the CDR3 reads TGTGCCACCGGGGGCCCCCTTAGGACTGAAGCTTTCTTT. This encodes CATGGPLRTEAFF.

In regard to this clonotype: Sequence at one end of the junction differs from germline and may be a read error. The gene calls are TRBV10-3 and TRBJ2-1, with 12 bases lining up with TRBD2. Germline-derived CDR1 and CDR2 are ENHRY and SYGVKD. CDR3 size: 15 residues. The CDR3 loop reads CASSRLAGVGDEQFF. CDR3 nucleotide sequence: TGTGCCAGCAGTAGACTAGCGGGAGTTGGGGATGAGCAGTTCTTC.

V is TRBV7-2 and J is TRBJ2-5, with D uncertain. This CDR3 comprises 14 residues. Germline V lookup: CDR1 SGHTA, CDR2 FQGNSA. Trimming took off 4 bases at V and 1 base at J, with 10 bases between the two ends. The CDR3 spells CASSYNSFQETQYF. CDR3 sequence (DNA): TGTGCCAGCAGCTATAACTCGTTCCAAGAGACCCAGTACTTC. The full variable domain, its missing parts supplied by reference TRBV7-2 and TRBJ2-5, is GAGVSQSPSNKVTEKGKDVELRCDPISGHTALYWYRQSLGQGLEFLIYFQGNSAPDKSGLPSDRFSAERTGGSVSTLTIQRTQQEDSAVYLCASSYNSFQETQYFGPGTRLLVL.

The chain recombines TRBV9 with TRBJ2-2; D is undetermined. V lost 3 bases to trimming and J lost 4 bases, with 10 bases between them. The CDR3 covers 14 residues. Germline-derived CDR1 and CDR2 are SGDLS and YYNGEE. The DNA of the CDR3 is TGTGCCAGCAGCGCCGAAGACATCACCGGGGAGCTGTTTTTT. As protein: CASSAEDITGELFF.

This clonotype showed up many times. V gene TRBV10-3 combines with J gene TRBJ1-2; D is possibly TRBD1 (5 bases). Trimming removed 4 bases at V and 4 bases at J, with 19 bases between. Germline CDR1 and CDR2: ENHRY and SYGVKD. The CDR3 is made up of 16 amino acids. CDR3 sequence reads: CAISAVNPGKGYGYTF. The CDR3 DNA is TGTGCCATCAGTGCGGTTAACCCAGGGAAGGGCTATGGCTACACCTTC.

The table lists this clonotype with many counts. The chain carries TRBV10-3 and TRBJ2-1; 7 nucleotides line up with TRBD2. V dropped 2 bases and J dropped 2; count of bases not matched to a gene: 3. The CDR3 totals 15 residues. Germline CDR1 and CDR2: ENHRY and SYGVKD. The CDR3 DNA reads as TGTGCCATCAGTGAGGGGGACTATGCCTACAATGAGCAGTTCTTC. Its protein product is CAISEGDYAYNEQFF.

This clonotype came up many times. CDR3 bases: TGCGCCAGCAACCGGGACGGGGCCTACGAGCAGTACTTC. It specifies CASNRDGAYEQYF. The chain is built from TRBV5-1 and TRBJ2-7; D assignment may be TRBD1 or TRBD2 (5 bases each). The V end was cut by 6 bases, the J end by 2 bases, with 12 bases between. Germline V gene sequence: CDR1 SGHRS, CDR2 YFSETQ. The CDR3 is made up of 13 amino acids.

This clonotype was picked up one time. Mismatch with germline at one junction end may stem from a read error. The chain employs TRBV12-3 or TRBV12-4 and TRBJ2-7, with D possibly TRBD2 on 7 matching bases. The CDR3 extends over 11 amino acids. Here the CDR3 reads CASSLGGRLHF. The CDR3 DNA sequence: TGTGCCAGCAGCTTGGGGGGGCGTCTGCACTTC.

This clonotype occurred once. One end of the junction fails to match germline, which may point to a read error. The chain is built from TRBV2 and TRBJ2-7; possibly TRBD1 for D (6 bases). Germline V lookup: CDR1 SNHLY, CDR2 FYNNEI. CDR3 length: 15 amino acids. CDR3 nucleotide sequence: TGTGCCCGCAGTTACTCGATACAGGGAACCTACGAGCAGTACTTC. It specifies CARSYSIQGTYEQYF. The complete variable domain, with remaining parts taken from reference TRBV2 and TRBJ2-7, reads EPEVTQTPSHQVTQMGQEVILRCVPISNHLYFYWYRQILGQKVEFLVSFYNNEISEKSEIFDDQFSVERPDGSNFTLKIRSTKLEDSAMYFCARSYSIQGTYEQYFGPGTRLTVT.

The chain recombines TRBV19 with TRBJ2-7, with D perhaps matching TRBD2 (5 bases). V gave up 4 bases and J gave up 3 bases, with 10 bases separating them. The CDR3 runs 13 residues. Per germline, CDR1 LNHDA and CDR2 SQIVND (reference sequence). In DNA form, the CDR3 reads TGTGCCAGTAGTAACGTCGGGGTCTACGAGCAGTACTTC. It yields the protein CASSNVGVYEQYF. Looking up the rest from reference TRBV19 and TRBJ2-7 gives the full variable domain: DGGITQSPKYLFRKEGQNVTLSCEQNLNHDAMYWYRQDPGQGLRLIYYSQIVNDFQKGDIAEGYSVSREKKESFPLTVTSAQKNPTAFYLCASSNVGVYEQYFGPGTRLTVT.

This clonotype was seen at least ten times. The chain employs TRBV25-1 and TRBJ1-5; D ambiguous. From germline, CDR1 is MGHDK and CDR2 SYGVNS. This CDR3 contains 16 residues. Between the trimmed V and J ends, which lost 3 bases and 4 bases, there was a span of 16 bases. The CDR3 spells CASSDIGVLGNQPQHF. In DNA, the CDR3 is TGTGCCAGCAGTGATATCGGGGTGTTAGGGAATCAGCCCCAGCATTTT.

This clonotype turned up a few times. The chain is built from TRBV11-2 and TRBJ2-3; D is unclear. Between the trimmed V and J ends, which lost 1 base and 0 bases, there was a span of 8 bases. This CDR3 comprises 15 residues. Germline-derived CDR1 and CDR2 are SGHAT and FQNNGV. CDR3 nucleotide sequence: TGTGCCAGCAGCTTAGGGTTCACTAGCACAGATACGCAGTATTTT. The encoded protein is CASSLGFTSTDTQYF.

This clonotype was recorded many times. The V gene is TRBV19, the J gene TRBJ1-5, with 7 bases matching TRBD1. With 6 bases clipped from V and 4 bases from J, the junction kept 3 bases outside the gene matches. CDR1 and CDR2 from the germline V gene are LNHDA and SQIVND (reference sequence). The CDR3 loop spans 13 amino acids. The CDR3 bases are TGTGCCAGTAGAGACAGGGTGAATCAGCCCCAGCATTTT. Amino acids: CASRDRVNQPQHF.

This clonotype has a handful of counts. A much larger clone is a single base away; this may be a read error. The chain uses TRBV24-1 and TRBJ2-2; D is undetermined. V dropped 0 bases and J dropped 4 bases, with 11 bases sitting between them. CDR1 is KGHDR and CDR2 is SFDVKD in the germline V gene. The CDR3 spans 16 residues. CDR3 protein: CATSDLNPVGTGELFF. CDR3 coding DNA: TGTGCCACCAGTGATTTGAATCCCGTTGGCACCGGGGAGCTGTTTTTT.

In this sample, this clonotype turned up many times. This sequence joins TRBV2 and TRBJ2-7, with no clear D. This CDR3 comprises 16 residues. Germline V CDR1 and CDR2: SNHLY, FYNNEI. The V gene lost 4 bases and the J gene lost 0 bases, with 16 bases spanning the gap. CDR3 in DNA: TGTGCCAGCAGTGTAGGAGCAGGCCCACCCTCCTACGAGCAGTACTTC. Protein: CASSVGAGPPSYEQYF.